One T cell receptor (beta chain) is described in this entry. These data originate in a study of T-cell memory formation after mild COVID-19. TCRdb reprocessed the 5' RACE reads with MiXCR, giving one entry per CDR3 protein. The table lists 190,000 or so distinct CDR3 sequences, about a fifth of them singletons. From germline, CDR1 is SGDLS and CDR2 YYNGEE. V was shortened by 2 bases and J by 4 bases, with 9 bases between the two germline ends. The CDR3 runs to 13 residues. The chain joins TRBV9 to TRBJ1-1; tentative D call: TRBD1 (5 bases). The source material was PBMCs or a T cell subset sorted from them (not recorded which). The TCR sequence derives from an adult woman who had mild COVID-19 (a few samples of this study predate the infection). Cell type and time point are not known. In DNA form, the CDR3 reads TGTGCCAGCAGCGTCTCGGGGGGCACTGAAGCTTTCTTT. Translated: CASSVSGGTEAFF.